This T cell receptor beta chain emerged from a study of shared clonotypes between healthy human individuals. The protocol was immunoSEQ multiplex PCR, while the TCRdb copy is restricted to in-frame clones and leaves out a portion. The table includes about 100,000 clones, about 66% detected once. The table lists this clone with many counts. V lost 3 bases, J lost 9 bases, and 12 bases lay in between. Germline V gene sequence: CDR1 DFQATT, CDR2 SNEGSKA (reference sequence). There are 11 residues in the CDR3. Sequenced: memory CD8+ T cells sorted from blood. Stated subset: CD45RO+ cells pooled with CCR7-negative TemRA cells. The receptor was isolated from a woman in her twenties or thirties in good health. The rearrangement uses TRBV20-1 and TRBJ2-7, with a possible D match to TRBD1 (6 bases). DNA for the CDR3: TGCAGTGCTAGGGAAGACAGGTTGCAGTACTTC. Protein product: CSAREDRLQYF.